This TCR beta chain was identified in a study of shared clonotypes between healthy human individuals. General observations from the study: Naive CD4 clonotypes overlapped across a handful of donors at around 5%. It was only blood that was sampled, and tissue repertoires likely differ.

With regard to this clone: The antigen is undetermined.

Libraries were prepared by immunoSEQ multiplex PCR; TCRdb keeps only in-frame clonotypes and omits some of them. The repertoire includes some 2 million clones, roughly 95% of them detected once, and about 0.13% sits in the top ten. The germline CDR1 and CDR2 sequences are SGDLS and YYNGEE. The CDR3 length is 14 residues. Trimming took 3 bases from V and 7 from J; bases not matched to a gene: 6. The sequence was collected from a man aged 18 to 35 in good health. The chain combines TRBV9 with TRBJ1-2; 10 nucleotides match TRBD1. The sample was naive CD4+ T cells sorted from blood. Subset indicated: CD45RA+ positively selected. The CDR3 region is CASSARQGARGYTF. CDR3 nucleotide sequence: TGTGCCAGCAGCGCAAGACAGGGGGCGCGTGGCTACACCTTC.